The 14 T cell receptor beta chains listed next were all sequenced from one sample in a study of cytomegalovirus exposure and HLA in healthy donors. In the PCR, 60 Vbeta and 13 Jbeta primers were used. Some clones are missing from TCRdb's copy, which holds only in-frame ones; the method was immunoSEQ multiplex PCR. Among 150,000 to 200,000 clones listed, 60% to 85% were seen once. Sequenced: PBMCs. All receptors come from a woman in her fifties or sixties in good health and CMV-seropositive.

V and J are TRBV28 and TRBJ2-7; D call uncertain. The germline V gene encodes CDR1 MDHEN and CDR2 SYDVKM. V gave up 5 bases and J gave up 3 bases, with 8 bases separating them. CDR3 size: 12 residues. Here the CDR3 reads CASSPDIYEQYF. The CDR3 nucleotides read TGTGCCAGCAGTCCCGACATCTACGAGCAGTACTTC.

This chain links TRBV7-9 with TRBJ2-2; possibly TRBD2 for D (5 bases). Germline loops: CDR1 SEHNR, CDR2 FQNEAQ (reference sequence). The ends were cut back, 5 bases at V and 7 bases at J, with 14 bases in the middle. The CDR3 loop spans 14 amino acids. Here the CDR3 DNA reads TGTGCCAGCAGCCAACTAACTAGTATCGGGGAGCTGTTTTTT. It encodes CASSQLTSIGELFF.

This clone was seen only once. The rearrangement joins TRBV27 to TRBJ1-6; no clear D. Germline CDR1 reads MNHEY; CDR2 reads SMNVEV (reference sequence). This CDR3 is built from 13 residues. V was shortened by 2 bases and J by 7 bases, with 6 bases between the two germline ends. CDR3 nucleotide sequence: TGTGCCAGCAGTTTAGAGCCCAATTCACCCCTCCACTTT. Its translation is CASSLEPNSPLHF.

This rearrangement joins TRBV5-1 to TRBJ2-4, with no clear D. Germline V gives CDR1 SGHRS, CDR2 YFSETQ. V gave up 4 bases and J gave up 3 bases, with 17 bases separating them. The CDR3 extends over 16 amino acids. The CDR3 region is CASSAPGTGYKNIQYF. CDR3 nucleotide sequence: TGCGCCAGCAGCGCGCCCGGAACGGGTTACAAAAACATTCAGTACTTC.

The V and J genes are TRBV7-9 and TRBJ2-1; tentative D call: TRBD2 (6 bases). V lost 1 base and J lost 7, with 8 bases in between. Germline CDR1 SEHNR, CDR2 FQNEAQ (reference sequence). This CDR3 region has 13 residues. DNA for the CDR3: TGTGCCAGCAGCTTAGGGGCGGGGAATGAGCAGTTCTTC. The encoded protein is CASSLGAGNEQFF.

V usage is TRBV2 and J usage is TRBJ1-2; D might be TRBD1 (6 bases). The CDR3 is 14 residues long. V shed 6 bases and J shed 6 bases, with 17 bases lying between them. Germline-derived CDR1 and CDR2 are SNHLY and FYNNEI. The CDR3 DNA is TGTGCCAGCAGGGGGGCAGGGTGGTCGAATGGCTACACCTTC. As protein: CASRGAGWSNGYTF.

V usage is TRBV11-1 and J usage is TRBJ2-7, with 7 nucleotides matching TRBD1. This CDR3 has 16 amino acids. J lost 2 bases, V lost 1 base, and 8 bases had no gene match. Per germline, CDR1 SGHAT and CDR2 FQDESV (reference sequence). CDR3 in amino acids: CASSLVAGGFPYEQYF. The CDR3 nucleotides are TGTGCCAGCAGCTTAGTCGCAGGGGGTTTCCCCTACGAGCAGTACTTC.

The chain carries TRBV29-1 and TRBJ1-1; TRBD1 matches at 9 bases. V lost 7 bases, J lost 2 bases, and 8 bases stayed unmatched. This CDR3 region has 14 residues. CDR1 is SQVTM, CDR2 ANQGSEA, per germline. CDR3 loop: CSGATGGFNTEAFF. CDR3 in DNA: TGCAGCGGAGCAACAGGGGGCTTTAACACTGAAGCTTTCTTT.

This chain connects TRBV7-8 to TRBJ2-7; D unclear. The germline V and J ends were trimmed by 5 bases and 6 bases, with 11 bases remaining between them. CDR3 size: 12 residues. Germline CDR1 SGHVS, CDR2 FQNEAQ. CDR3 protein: CASSQNPLEQYF. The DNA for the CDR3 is TGTGCCAGCAGCCAAAACCCACTCGAGCAGTACTTC.

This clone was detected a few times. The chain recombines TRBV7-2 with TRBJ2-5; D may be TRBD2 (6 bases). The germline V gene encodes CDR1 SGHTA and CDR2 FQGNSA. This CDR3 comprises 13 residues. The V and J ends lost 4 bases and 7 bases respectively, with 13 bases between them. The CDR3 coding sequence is TGTGCCAGCAGCTCAACTAGCTACGGGACCCAGTACTTC. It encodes CASSSTSYGTQYF.

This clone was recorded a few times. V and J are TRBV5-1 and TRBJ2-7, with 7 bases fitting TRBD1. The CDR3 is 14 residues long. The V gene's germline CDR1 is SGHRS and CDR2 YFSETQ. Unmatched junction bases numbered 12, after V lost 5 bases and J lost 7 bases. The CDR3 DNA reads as TGCGCCAGCAGTTCGGACAGGAGAACTCAGGAGCAGTACTTC. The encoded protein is CASSSDRRTQEQYF. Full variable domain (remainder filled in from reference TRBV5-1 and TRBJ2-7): KAGVTQTPRYLIKTRGQQVTLSCSPISGHRSVSWYQQTPGQGLQFLFEYFSETQRNKGNFPGRFSGRQFSNSRSEMNVSTLELGDSALYLCASSSDRRTQEQYFGPGTRLTVT.

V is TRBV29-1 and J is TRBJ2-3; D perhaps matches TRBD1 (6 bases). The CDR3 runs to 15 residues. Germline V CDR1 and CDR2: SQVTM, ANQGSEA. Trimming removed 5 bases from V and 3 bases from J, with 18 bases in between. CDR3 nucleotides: TGCAGCGTTCCCCCACAGGGTGCATGGACAGATACGCAGTATTTT. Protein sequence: CSVPPQGAWTDTQYF.

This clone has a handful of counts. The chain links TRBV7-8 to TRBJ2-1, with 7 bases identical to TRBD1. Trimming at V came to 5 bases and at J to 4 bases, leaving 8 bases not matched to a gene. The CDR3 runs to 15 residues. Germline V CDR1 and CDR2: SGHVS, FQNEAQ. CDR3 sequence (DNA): TGTGCCAGCAGCAAAGGGGGCGCAGAATACAATGAGCAGTTCTTC. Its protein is CASSKGGAEYNEQFF.

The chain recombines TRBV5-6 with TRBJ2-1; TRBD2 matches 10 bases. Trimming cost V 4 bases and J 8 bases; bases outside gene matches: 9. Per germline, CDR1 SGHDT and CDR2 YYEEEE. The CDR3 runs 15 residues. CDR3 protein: CASSKVLAGEYEQFF. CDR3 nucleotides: TGTGCCAGCAGCAAGGTTCTAGCGGGGGAGTATGAGCAGTTCTTC.